Below, 18 T cell receptor beta chains from the same sample are listed, as sequenced in a study of Ad26.COV2.S vaccination and SARS-CoV-2 variants. The treatment: some 19 received Ad26.COV2.S at low or high dose, single or two shots; about 5 received placebo; per-sample allocation not given. Material that was analyzed had been drawn on day 63 after the first vaccine or placebo injection. Using immunoSEQ multiplex PCR, the repertoire was profiled, and TCRdb retains in-frame clones only, with some absent. The data hold about 330,000 clones, with about 90% observed a single time. The sequencing used peripheral blood, collected in a trial of Ad26.COV2.S vaccine versus placebo. The receptors derive from a person between 18 and 65 years old who received the Ad26.COV2.S COVID-19 vaccine or a placebo.

This chain connects TRBV30 to TRBJ1-3; 9 bases line up with TRBD1. This CDR3 has 16 residues. Germline loops: CDR1 GTSNPN, CDR2 SVGIG (reference sequence). V gave up 3 bases and J gave up 0 bases; unmatched junction bases: 6. Here the CDR3 DNA reads TGTGCCTGGAGCGCAACACAGGGGGCCTCTGGAAACACCATATATTTT. As protein: CAWSATQGASGNTIYF.

V gene TRBV25-1 combines with J gene TRBJ2-2; D is undetermined. Trimming cost V 4 bases and J 7 bases, with 10 bases left between them. Germline CDR1 and CDR2: MGHDK and SYGVNS. The CDR3 sequence is 13 residues long. The CDR3 nucleotides are TGTGCCAGCAGTGGACGACTTTACGGGGAGCTGTTTTTT. It yields the protein CASSGRLYGELFF.

The CDR3 loop reads CASSVEGTGEQFF. CDR3 coding DNA: TGTGCCAGCAGCGTAGAAGGGACTGGCGAGCAGTTCTTC. V gene TRBV9 combines with J gene TRBJ2-1, with D perhaps matching TRBD2 (6 bases). The germline CDR1 and CDR2 sequences are SGDLS and YYNGEE. Between the trimmed V and J ends, which lost 0 bases and 10 bases, there was a span of 11 bases. The CDR3 loop spans 13 amino acids.

The V call is TRBV4-1, the J call TRBJ2-7, with a possible D match to TRBD2 (6 bases). The V end lost 0 bases, the J end lost 2 bases, and 14 bases lay between the germline ends. The CDR3 is made up of 16 amino acids. The germline gives CDR1 MGHRA, CDR2 YSYEKL. CDR3 sequence: CASSQDRQIAAYEQYF. The CDR3 DNA reads as TGCGCCAGCAGCCAAGATCGTCAGATAGCGGCCTACGAGCAGTACTTC.

The CDR3 spells CASSPRPRDSGNQPQHF. The CDR3 DNA is TGTGCCAGCTCACCACGACCCCGGGACAGCGGAAATCAGCCCCAGCATTTT. V and J are TRBV18 and TRBJ1-5; 7 nucleotides agree with TRBD1. The J segment lost 4 bases and the V segment lost 1 base, leaving 10 bases of the junction unmatched. The CDR3 is 17 residues long. The V gene's germline CDR1 is KGHSH and CDR2 LQKENI.

V usage is TRBV11-2 and J usage is TRBJ1-6, with TRBD1 matching 7 bases. Per germline, CDR1 SGHAT and CDR2 FQNNGV. The CDR3 runs 15 residues. With 6 bases clipped from V and 9 bases from J, the junction kept 11 bases outside the gene matches. This chain's CDR3 is CASSPTGVRGSPLHF. As DNA, the CDR3 is TGTGCCAGCAGTCCAACAGGGGTCCGGGGTTCACCCCTCCACTTT. Supplemented by reference TRBV11-2 and TRBJ1-6, the full variable domain reads EAGVAQSPRYKIIEKRQSVAFWCNPISGHATLYWYQQILGQGPKLLIQFQNNGVVDDSQLPKDRFSAERLKGVDSTLKIQPAKLEDSAVYLCASSPTGVRGSPLHFGNGTRLTVT.

The chain couples TRBV19 to TRBJ1-1, with 8 bases that match TRBD1. CDR1 LNHDA and CDR2 SQIVND come from the germline V gene (reference sequence). Trimming took 11 bases from V and 4 from J; bases not matched to a gene: 3. The length of the CDR3 is 11 residues. In DNA form, the CDR3 reads TGTGCCGCCGGGACAGGCACTGAAGCTTTCTTT. This translates into CAAGTGTEAFF.

The sample holds a few counts of this clone. The chain is built from TRBV3-1 (or the pseudogene TRBV3-2) and TRBJ2-1; 9 positions agree with TRBD1. Germline V lookup: CDR1 LGHDT, CDR2 YNNKEL (reference sequence). This CDR3 comprises 16 residues. J gave up 8 bases and V 4 bases, and 12 bases lay outside the gene matches. Here the CDR3 DNA reads TGTGCCAGCAGCCCCCACGGGGACAGGGTCACTCATGAGCAGTTCTTC. Protein: CASSPHGDRVTHEQFF.

The chain uses TRBV15 and TRBJ2-1; the match to TRBD2 covers 7 bases. J gave up 2 bases and V 0 bases, and 4 bases lay outside the gene matches. Germline lookup yields CDR1 LNHNV and CDR2 YYDKDF (reference sequence). The CDR3 length is 16 residues. For the CDR3, the DNA is TGTGCCACCAGCAGAGACCGCGGGAGCGCCTACAATGAGCAGTTCTTC. This sequence encodes CATSRDRGSAYNEQFF.

The V and J genes are TRBV7-2 and TRBJ1-5; no firm D call. Trimming cost V 1 base and J 0 bases, with 10 bases left between them. This CDR3 spans 16 amino acids. Germline values: CDR1 SGHTA, CDR2 FQGNSA. CDR3 sequence reads: CASSLGQVGSNQPQHF. In nucleotides, the CDR3 is TGTGCCAGCAGCTTAGGCCAGGTTGGTAGCAATCAGCCCCAGCATTTT.

The rearrangement joins TRBV5-1 to TRBJ1-1, with D tentatively TRBD1 (6 bases). The CDR3 contains 17 residues. Per the germline V gene, CDR1 is SGHRS and CDR2 is YFSETQ. Trimming cost V 4 bases and J 0 bases, with 19 bases left between them. CDR3 DNA: TGCGCCAGCAGCGTGAAGCTTGTAGGACAGCTGAACACTGAAGCTTTCTTT. Its protein product is CASSVKLVGQLNTEAFF.

This clone was picked up one time. The gene calls are TRBV19 and TRBJ1-4; 8 bases fit TRBD1. The CDR3 is made up of 15 amino acids. Losses at the gene ends were 1 base for V and 7 bases for J; bases not matched to a gene: 5. The germline CDR1 and CDR2 sequences are LNHDA and SQIVND (reference sequence). The CDR3 sequence: CASSIAGGAGEKLFF. The CDR3 bases are TGTGCCAGTAGTATAGCAGGGGGCGCAGGTGAAAAACTGTTTTTT.

This chain links TRBV10-1 with TRBJ2-7; no clear D gene. The CDR3 sequence is 18 residues long. CDR1 is WNHNN, CDR2 SYGVQD, per germline (reference sequence). The V end was cut by 0 bases, the J end by 1 base, with 19 bases between. For the CDR3, the DNA is TGCGCCAGCAGTGAGTCGGCCCCGGGCAGCCCCTTGTCCTACGAGCAGTACTTC. It specifies CASSESAPGSPLSYEQYF.

V usage is TRBV7-2 and J usage is TRBJ1-5; 10 bases align to TRBD1. CDR1 is SGHTA, CDR2 FQGNSA, per germline. Germline trimming cut 3 bases from V and 2 bases from J; bases unmatched to any gene: 7. This CDR3 is built from 17 residues. CDR3 sequence reads: CASSFVGQGWGNQPQHF. The DNA of the CDR3 is TGTGCCAGCAGCTTCGTGGGACAGGGGTGGGGCAATCAGCCCCAGCATTTT.

The chain has TRBV5-1 and TRBJ2-5; 7 bases are a match to TRBD1. The CDR3 covers 15 residues. CDR1 is SGHRS, CDR2 YFSETQ, per germline. The junction had 8 bases not matched to a gene; V was cut back by 4 bases and J by 2 bases. CDR3 protein: CASSPRQGLQETQYF. The CDR3 DNA reads as TGCGCCAGCAGCCCTCGACAGGGTTTACAAGAGACCCAGTACTTC.

The chain is built from TRBV13 and TRBJ2-5, with D hard to call. CDR3 length equals 16 residues. Trimming stripped 0 bases from V and 2 bases from J, with 13 bases between. Germline V gene lookup returns CDR1 PRHDT and CDR2 FYEKMQ (reference sequence). CDR3 nucleotide sequence: TGTGCCAGCAGCTTAGGCATGGCGGTATCACAAGAGACCCAGTACTTC. Translated: CASSLGMAVSQETQYF.

The V call is TRBV3-1 (or the pseudogene TRBV3-2), the J call TRBJ1-3; D uncertain. V dropped 0 bases and J dropped 4 bases, with 4 bases sitting between them. Germline V CDR1 and CDR2: LGHDT, YNNKEL (reference sequence). The CDR3 is 13 residues long. CDR3 sequence reads: CASSQDHGNTIYF. In nucleotides, the CDR3 is TGTGCCAGCAGCCAAGATCACGGAAACACCATATATTTT.

The chain couples TRBV13 to TRBJ1-1; D gene unclear. Germline CDR1 PRHDT, CDR2 FYEKMQ (reference sequence). This CDR3 has 15 residues. V lost 6 bases and J 2 bases, leaving 16 bases between the germline ends. In DNA form, the CDR3 reads TGTGCCAGCAGTCAAAGAGATAGCGGCAACACTGAAGCTTTCTTT. As protein: CASSQRDSGNTEAFF.